This T cell receptor beta chain appears in the sequencing data of a study of blood T cell repertoires in COVID-19. Study-level information: Both acute and convalescent COVID-19 samples were obtained from the United States, Italy and Spain. PBMCs, B-cell-depleted T cells, or T cells provided the cDNA or gDNA that made up the material.

Seattle cases were enrolled at active infection and followed longitudinally. The repertoire was sequenced with immunoSEQ multiplex PCR; TCRdb's copy has only in-frame clones and lacks some. The sample records 410,000 or so clones, 75% to 90% being singletons. The germline CDR1 and CDR2 sequences are KGHSH and LQKENI. The CDR3 spans 16 residues. V was clipped by 2 bases and J by 7 bases, with 17 bases between them. V and J are TRBV18 and TRBJ1-4; D is undetermined. What was sequenced was peripheral blood. The clonotype comes from a woman aged 40-49 years with COVID-19, enrolled during active disease. Here the CDR3 reads CASSPILPQSGEKLFF. The CDR3 DNA sequence: TGTGCCAGCTCACCAATACTCCCCCAAAGTGGTGAAAAACTGTTTTTT.